This T cell receptor (beta chain) was sequenced for a study of blood T cell repertoires in COVID-19. Study context: The study drew acute and convalescent COVID-19 samples from the United States, Italy and Spain. The cDNA or gDNA used as material had been derived from T cells, B-cell-depleted T cells, or PBMCs.

In the original analysis: Amplifying reference gene primers gave estimates of nucleated cell counts. Method: immunoSEQ multiplex PCR; TCRdb's copy keeps in-frame clones and lacks some. V and J calls and clone size are given by that table; D and trimming were obtained from the DNA. The sample includes 100,000 to 110,000 clones, just under 80% of them seen just once. V shed 0 bases and J shed 5 bases, with 6 bases lying between them. The germline V gene encodes CDR1 SGHRS and CDR2 YFSETQ. This CDR3 spans 13 amino acids. The sequenced sample consisted of peripheral blood. The receptor was derived from a woman in her 70s with acute or convalescent COVID-19. The V and J genes are TRBV5-1 and TRBJ1-5; D is ambiguous. The CDR3 DNA follows: TGCGCCAGCAGCTTGGGCGGGGATCAGCCCCAGCATTTT. This encodes CASSLGGDQPQHF.